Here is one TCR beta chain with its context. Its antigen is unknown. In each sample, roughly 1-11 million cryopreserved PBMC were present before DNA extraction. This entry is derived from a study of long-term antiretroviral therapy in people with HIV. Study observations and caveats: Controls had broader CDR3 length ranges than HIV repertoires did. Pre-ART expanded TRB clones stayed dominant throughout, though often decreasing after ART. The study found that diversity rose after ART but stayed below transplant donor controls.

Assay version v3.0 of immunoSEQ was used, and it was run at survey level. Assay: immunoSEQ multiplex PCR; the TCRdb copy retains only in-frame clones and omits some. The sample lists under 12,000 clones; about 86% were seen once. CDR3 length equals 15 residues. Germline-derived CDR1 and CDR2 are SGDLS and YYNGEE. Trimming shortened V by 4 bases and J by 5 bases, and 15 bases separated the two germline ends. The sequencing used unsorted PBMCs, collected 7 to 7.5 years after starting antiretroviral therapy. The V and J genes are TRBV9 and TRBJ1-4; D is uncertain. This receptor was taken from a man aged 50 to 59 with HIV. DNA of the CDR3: TGTGCCAGCAGCCTGAGCCCGGGCCTCAATGAAAAACTGTTTTTT. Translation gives CASSLSPGLNEKLFF.